The following is a T cell receptor (beta chain) sequence with its context. This sample was included in a study of blood T cell repertoires in COVID-19. Turning to the study itself: Samples of COVID-19 (acute and convalescent) were obtained from the United States, Italy and Spain. The cDNA or gDNA used as material had been derived from T cells, B-cell-depleted T cells, or PBMCs.

Original handling: Amplifying reference gene primers gave estimates of nucleated cell counts. Only in-frame clones appear in the TCRdb table, and some are missing; sequencing was by immunoSEQ multiplex PCR. The V and J calls and the clone size are those of that table, but D and trimming were determined from the DNA. In the table there are under 80,000 clones, roughly 80% of which are singletons. One Seattle source followed patients from active infection through their disease course. The CDR3 runs to 13 residues. V lost 6 bases to trimming and J lost 4 bases; unmatched junction nucleotides: 5. Germline CDR1 is SGHRS and CDR2 is YFSETQ.

Sequenced input: peripheral blood. This receptor was identified in a man aged 55 to 70 with COVID-19, enrolled during active disease. The rearrangement joins TRBV5-1 to TRBJ2-5; 8 nucleotides align to TRBD1. The CDR3, as DNA: TGCGCCAGCAATCCTACAGGGGGAGAGACCCAGTACTTC. Translation gives CASNPTGGETQYF.